These 4 T cell receptor beta chains share one sample of origin, sequenced in a study of shared clonotypes between healthy human individuals. Repertoires were generated with immunoSEQ multiplex PCR, while TCRdb's copy carries only in-frame clones and drops some. This sample carries a few million clones, approximately 94% of them seen once, and the ten largest clones take over 0.1%. The sample was naive CD4+ T cells sorted from blood. Regarding subset: CD45RA+ positively selected. The receptors were gathered from a man younger than 35 in good health.

The gene calls are TRBV7-2 and TRBJ2-7, with 12 bases matching TRBD2. With V trimmed by 1 base and J by 4 bases, 5 bases remained unmatched. The CDR3 covers 16 residues. The germline gives CDR1 SGHTA, CDR2 FQGNSA. The CDR3 here is CASSLGRTSGTYEQYF. CDR3 nucleotide sequence: TGTGCCAGCAGCTTAGGGAGGACTAGCGGGACATACGAGCAGTACTTC.

The chain employs TRBV10-3 and TRBJ1-4; a possible D gene is TRBD1 (6 bases). Trimming took 10 bases from V and 1 from J, leaving 10 bases between them. Germline CDR1 and CDR2: ENHRY and SYGVKD. This CDR3 has 13 residues. The CDR3 here is CATQQGTNEKLFF. CDR3 in DNA: TGTGCCACCCAACAGGGAACTAATGAAAAACTGTTTTTT.

The chain recombines TRBV5-1 with TRBJ2-3; D is unresolved. This CDR3 is 12 amino acids long. V lost 0 bases, J lost 7 bases, and 6 bases lay in between. CDR1 SGHRS and CDR2 YFSETQ come from the germline V gene. CDR3 nucleotide sequence: TGCGCCAGCAGCTTGGACACCTATACGCAGTATTTT. Encoded protein: CASSLDTYTQYF.

The V call is TRBV5-1, the J call TRBJ2-2; no clear D gene. Trimming removed 0 bases from V and 4 bases from J, with 10 bases in between. CDR1 and CDR2 from the germline V gene are SGHRS and YFSETQ. CDR3 length: 15 amino acids. CDR3 region: CASSLGSTPTGELFF. The DNA of the CDR3 is TGCGCCAGCAGCTTGGGTAGCACCCCCACCGGGGAGCTGTTTTTT.